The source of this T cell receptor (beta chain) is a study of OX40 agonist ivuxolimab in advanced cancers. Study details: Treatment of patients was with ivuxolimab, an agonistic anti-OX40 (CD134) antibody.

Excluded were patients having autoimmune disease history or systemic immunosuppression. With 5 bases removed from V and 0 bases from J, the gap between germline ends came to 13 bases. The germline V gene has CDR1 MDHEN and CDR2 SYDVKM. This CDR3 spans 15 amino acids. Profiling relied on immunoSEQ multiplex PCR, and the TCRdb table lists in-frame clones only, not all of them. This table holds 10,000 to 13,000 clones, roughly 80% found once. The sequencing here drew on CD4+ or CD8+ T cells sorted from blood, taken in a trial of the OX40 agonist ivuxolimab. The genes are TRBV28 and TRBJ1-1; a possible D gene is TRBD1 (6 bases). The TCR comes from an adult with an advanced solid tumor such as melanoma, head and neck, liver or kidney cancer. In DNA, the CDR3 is TGTGCCAGCAGTGGCGGGGGCTATATGAACACTGAAGCTTTCTTT. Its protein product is CASSGGGYMNTEAFF.